The entry below gives a single T cell receptor (beta chain) sequence along with its context. This entry comes from a study of blood T cell repertoires in COVID-19. As handled by the study authors: Researchers report that nucleated cell counts were estimated from reference gene primer amplification. Sequencing was performed with immunoSEQ multiplex PCR; in TCRdb, only in-frame clones are kept and a portion is missing. V and J calls and clone size follow that table, whereas D and trimming were derived from the DNA. Among some 320,000 clones, approximately 91% were seen once, and the ten largest hold roughly 5.2%. Study members were between about 18 and 89 years old and lived in approximately 25 US regions. In Cohort 3, a recovered donor had either two negative PCRs, clearance, or symptom resolution. The germline V gene has CDR1 SQVTM and CDR2 ANQGSEA. CDR3 length equals 11 residues. The V end was cut by 4 bases, the J end by 8 bases, with 11 bases between.

The receptor comes from a man aged 60-69 years who had recovered from COVID-19. The V and J genes are TRBV29-1 and TRBJ1-2; D unresolved. The sequencing input was PBMCs or T cells enriched from blood (not recorded which). CDR3 in DNA: TGCAGCGTTGTTGGGCAGAACGGCTACACCTTC. As protein: CSVVGQNGYTF.